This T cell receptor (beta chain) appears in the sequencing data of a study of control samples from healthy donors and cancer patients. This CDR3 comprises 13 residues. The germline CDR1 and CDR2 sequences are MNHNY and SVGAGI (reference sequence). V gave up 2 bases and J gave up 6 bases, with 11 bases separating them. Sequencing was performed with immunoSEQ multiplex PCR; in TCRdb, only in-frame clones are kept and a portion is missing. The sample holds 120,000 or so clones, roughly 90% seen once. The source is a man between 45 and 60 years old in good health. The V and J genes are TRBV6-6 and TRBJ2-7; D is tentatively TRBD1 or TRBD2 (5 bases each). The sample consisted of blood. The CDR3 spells CASSYGTASEQYF. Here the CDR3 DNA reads TGTGCCAGCAGTTACGGGACGGCATCCGAGCAGTACTTC.